This T cell receptor beta chain was profiled in a study of blood T cell repertoires in COVID-19. Study as a whole: Samples of COVID-19 (acute and convalescent) were obtained from the United States, Italy and Spain. PBMCs, B-cell-depleted T cells, or T cells were the source of the cDNA or gDNA that made up the material.

Germline V gene sequence: CDR1 SGHNT, CDR2 YENEEA. V was pared by 5 bases and J by 1 base, with 3 bases of the junction left unmatched. The CDR3 totals 14 residues. In the authors' workflow: Researchers report that nucleated cell counts were estimated from reference gene primer amplification. Only in-frame clones appear in the TCRdb table, and some are missing; sequencing was by immunoSEQ multiplex PCR. V and J calls and clone size are as listed in that table; D and trimming were resolved from the DNA. Here the sample spans over 200,000 clones, around 82% being singletons. Only one count was recorded for this clone.

The V gene is TRBV11-3, the J gene TRBJ2-7; 9 nucleotides match TRBD1. This TCR was recovered from an elderly man with acute or convalescent COVID-19. The sequenced sample was peripheral blood. The DNA of the CDR3 is TGTGCCAGCAGCCCCGGGACAGGGTCCTACGAGCAGTACTTC. This encodes CASSPGTGSYEQYF.